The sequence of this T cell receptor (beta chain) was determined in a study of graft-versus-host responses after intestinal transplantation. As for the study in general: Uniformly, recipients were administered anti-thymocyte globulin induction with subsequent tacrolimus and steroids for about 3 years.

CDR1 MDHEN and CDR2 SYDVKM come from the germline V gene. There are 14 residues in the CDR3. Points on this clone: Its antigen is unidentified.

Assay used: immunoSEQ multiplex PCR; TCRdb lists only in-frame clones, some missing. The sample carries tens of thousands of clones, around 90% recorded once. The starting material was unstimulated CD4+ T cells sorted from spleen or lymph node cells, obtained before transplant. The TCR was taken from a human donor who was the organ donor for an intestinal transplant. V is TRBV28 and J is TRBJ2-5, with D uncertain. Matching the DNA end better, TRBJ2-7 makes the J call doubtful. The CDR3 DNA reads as TGTGCCAGCACCACGCCCAGAGGCAACTACGAGCAGTACTTC. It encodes CASTTPRGNYEQYF.